What follows is one T cell receptor (beta chain) and its context. These data belong to a study of cytomegalovirus exposure and HLA in healthy donors. Germline V gives CDR1 SGDLS, CDR2 YYNGEE. The length of the CDR3 is 14 residues. Trimming removed 3 bases from V and 1 base from J, with 9 bases in between. The study ran its PCR with 60 Vbeta and 13 Jbeta primers. The assay was immunoSEQ multiplex PCR, and TCRdb's table has in-frame clones only and misses some. The sample contains under 200,000 clones, approximately 72% of which appear only once. This sequence originates from a female donor in good health and CMV-seronegative. V is TRBV9 and J is TRBJ2-3, with TRBD2 as a possible D gene (6 bases). The specimen was PBMCs. In DNA form, the CDR3 reads TGTGCCAGCAGCGCCGCGGGACGCACAGATACGCAGTATTTT. Its translation is CASSAAGRTDTQYF.